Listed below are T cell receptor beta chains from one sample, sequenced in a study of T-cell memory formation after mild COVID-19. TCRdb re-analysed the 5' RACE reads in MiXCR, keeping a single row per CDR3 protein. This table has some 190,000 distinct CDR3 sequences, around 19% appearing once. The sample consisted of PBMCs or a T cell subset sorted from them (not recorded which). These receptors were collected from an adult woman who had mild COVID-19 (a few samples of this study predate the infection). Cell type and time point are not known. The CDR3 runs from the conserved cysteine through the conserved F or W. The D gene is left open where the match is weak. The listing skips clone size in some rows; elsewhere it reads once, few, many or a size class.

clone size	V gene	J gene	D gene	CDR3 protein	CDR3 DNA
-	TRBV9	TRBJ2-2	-	CASSVTQGGTGELFF	TGTGCCAGCAGCGTGACACAGGGAGGCACCGGGGAGCTGTTTTTT
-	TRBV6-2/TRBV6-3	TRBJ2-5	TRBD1	CASGSQGDRETQYF	TGTGCCAGCGGTTCTCAGGGGGACCGGGAGACCCAGTACTTC
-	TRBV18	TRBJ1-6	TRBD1	CASSPGGQVNSPLHF	TGTGCCAGCTCACCAGGGGGACAGGTGAATTCACCCCTCCACTTT
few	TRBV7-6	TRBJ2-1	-	CASSPRGGKYNEQFF	TGTGCCAGCAGCCCGAGAGGGGGGAAGTACAATGAGCAGTTCTTC
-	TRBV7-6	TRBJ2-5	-	CASNSAAGETQYF	TGTGCCAGCAACTCGGCAGCAGGGGAGACCCAGTACTTC
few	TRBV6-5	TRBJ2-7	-	CASSYRTDYEQYF	TGTGCCAGCAGTTACCGGACAGACTACGAGCAGTACTTC
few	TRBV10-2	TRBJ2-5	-	CASKRQGFQETQYF	TGCGCCAGCAAGAGGCAAGGGTTCCAAGAGACCCAGTACTTC
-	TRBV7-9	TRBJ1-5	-	CASSLGSQPQHF	TGTGCCAGCAGCTTAGGTAGTCAGCCCCAGCATTTT
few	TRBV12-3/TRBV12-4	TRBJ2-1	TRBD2	CASSLSSGRVNEQFF	TGTGCCAGCAGTTTGTCTAGCGGGAGAGTAAATGAGCAGTTCTTC
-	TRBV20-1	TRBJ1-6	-	CSARVGHPDSPLHF	TGCAGTGCTAGAGTAGGGCATCCTGATTCACCCCTCCACTTT
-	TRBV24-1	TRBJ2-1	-	CATSDRGFEQFF	TGTGCCACCAGTGACCGGGGGTTTGAGCAGTTCTTC
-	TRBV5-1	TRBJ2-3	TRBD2	CASGGGGTDTQYF	TGCGCCAGCGGGGGAGGGGGCACAGATACGCAGTATTTT
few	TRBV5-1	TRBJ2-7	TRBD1	CASSVSGTGEPYEQYF	TGCGCCAGCAGCGTATCCGGGACAGGGGAACCCTACGAGCAGTACTTC
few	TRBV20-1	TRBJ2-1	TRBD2	CSGLAGADEQFF	TGCAGTGGTCTAGCGGGAGCGGATGAGCAGTTCTTC
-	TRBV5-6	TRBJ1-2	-	CASSLTASNYGYTF	TGTGCCAGCAGCTTAACAGCGAGTAACTATGGCTACACCTTC
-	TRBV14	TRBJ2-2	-	CASSRHEAGELFF	TGTGCCAGCAGCCGGCATGAGGCCGGGGAGCTGTTTTTT
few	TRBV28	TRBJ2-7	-	CASSSSHPSIEQYF	TGTGCCAGCAGTTCATCCCATCCTAGTATCGAGCAGTACTTC
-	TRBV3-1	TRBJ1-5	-	CASSQGGLRAQHF	TGTGCCAGCAGCCAAGGCGGACTTCGTGCCCAGCATTTT
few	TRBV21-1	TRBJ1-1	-	CASSKGYILRAEAFF	TGTGCCAGCAGCAAAGGGTACATATTGCGCGCTGAAGCTTTCTTT
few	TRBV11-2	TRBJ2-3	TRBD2	CASSFLAGGPSDTQYF	TGTGCCAGCAGCTTCCTAGCGGGAGGGCCCTCAGATACGCAGTATTTT
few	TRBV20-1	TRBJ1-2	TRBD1	CSARGGPGGDYGYTF	TGCAGTGCTAGAGGGGGGCCAGGGGGCGACTATGGCTACACCTTC
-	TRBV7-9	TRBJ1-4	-	CASTSGADNEKLFF	TGTGCCAGCACATCGGGAGCTGACAATGAAAAACTGTTTTTT
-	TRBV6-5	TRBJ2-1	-	CASSYSSGSSPNEQFF	TGTGCCAGCAGTTACTCGAGTGGTAGCTCCCCCAATGAGCAGTTCTTC
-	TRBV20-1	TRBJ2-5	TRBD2	CSAIPKTSGSWRETQYF	TGCAGTGCTATCCCCAAGACTAGCGGGAGTTGGCGTGAGACCCAGTACTTC
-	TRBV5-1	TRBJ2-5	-	CASSIGGKETQYF	TGCGCCAGCAGCATCGGGGGCAAAGAGACCCAGTACTTC
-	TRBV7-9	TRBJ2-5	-	CASSSWETQYF	TGTGCCAGCAGCTCGTGGGAGACCCAGTACTTC
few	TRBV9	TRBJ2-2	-	CASSLHRNGELFF	TGTGCCAGCAGCTTACATAGAAACGGGGAGCTGTTTTTT
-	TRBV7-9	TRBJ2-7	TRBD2	CASSWTSAYEQYF	TGTGCCAGCAGCTGGACTAGCGCCTACGAGCAGTACTTC
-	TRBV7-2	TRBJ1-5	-	CASSQNGVQPQHF	TGTGCCAGCAGCCAGAATGGGGTTCAGCCCCAGCATTTT